This T cell receptor (beta chain) was identified during a study of T cell responses to AZD1222 COVID-19 vaccine. Profiled with immunoSEQ multiplex PCR; TCRdb holds only in-frame clones, not every one. The sample records more than 95,000 clones, around 90% being singletons. Germline V lookup: CDR1 MDHEN, CDR2 SYDVKM. V lost 6 bases to trimming and J lost 6 bases, with 15 bases between them. The CDR3 extends over 13 amino acids. Sequencing used peripheral blood, obtained on day 0 of MenACWY control vaccination. This sequence was found in an adult in good health. The V call is TRBV28, the J call TRBJ2-7, with D possibly TRBD1 on 6 matching bases. The CDR3 here is CASRGTSESEQYF. DNA for the CDR3: TGTGCCAGCAGGGGGACATCGGAGTCCGAGCAGTACTTC.